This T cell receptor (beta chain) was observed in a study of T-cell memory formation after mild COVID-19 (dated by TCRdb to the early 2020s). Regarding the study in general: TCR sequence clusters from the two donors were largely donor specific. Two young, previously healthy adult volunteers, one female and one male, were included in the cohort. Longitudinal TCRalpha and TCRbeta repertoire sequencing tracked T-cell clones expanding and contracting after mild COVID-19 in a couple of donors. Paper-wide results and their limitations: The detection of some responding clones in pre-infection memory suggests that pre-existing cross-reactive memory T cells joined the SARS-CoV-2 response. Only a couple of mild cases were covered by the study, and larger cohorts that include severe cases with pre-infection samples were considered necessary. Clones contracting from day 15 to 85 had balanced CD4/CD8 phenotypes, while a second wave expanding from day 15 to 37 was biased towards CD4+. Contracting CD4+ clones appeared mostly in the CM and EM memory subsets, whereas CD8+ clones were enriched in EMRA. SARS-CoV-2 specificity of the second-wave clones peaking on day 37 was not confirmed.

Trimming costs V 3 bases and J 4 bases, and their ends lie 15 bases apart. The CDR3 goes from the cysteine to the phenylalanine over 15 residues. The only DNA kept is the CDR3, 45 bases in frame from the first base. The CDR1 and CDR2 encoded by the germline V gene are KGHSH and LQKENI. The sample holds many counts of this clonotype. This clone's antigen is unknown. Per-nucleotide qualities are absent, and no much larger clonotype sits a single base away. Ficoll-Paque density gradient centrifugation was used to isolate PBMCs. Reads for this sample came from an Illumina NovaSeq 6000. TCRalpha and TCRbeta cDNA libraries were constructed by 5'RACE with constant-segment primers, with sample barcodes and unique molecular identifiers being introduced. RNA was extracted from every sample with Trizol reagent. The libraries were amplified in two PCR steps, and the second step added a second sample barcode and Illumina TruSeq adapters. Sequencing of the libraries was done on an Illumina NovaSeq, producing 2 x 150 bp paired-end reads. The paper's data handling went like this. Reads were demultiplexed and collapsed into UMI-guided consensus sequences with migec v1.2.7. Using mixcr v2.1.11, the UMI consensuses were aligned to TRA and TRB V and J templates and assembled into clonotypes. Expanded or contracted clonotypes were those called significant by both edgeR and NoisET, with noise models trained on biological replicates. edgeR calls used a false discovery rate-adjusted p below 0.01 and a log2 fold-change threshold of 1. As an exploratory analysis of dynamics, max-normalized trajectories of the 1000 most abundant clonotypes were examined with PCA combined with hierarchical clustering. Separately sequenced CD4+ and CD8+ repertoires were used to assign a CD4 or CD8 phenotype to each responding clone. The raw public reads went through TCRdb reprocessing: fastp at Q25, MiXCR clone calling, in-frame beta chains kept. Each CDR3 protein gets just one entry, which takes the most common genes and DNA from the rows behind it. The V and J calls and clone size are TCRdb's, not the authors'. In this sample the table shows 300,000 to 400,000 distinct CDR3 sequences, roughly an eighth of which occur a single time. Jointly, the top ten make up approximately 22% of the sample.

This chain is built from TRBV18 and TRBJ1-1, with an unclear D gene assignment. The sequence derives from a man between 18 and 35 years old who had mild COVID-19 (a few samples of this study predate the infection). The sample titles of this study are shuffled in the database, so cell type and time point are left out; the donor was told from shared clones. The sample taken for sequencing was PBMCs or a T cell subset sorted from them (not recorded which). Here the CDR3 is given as CASSPGSGDGTEAFF. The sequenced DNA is TGTGCCAGCTCACCGGGGTCCGGCGACGGCACTGAAGCTTTCTTT.